This T cell receptor beta chain was observed in a study of blood T cells in healthy people across ages. Regarding the study as a whole: Age advanced and TCR beta diversity per million T cells fell, roughly linearly.

The authors ran a second PCR of about 6 to 11 cycles using a sample-barcoded 5' primer and a J-beta primer mix. Using its own MiXCR run on the 5' RACE reads, TCRdb lists one record per CDR3 protein. This table has approximately 770,000 distinct CDR3 sequences, roughly 60% appearing once. A word on this clonotype: The antigen remains unidentified.

Germline assignment: CDR1 SGHRS and CDR2 YFSETQ. The V and J ends lost 4 bases and 5 bases, in that order; junction bases with no gene match: 9. The CDR3 contains 17 residues. Material: blood. The source is a man aged 25 to 40 in good health. The chain links TRBV5-1 to TRBJ2-5, with 15 bases that match TRBD2. The DNA of the CDR3 is TGCGCCAGCAGCGCAGGGACTAGCGGGAGGTTCCGCGAGACCCAGTACTTC. Its protein is CASSAGTSGRFRETQYF.